These 12 T cell receptor beta chains were all obtained from the same sample, sequenced in a study of OX40 agonist ivuxolimab in advanced cancers. Library creation used the immunoSEQ multiplex PCR assay. In its TCRdb copy, this immuneACCESS table keeps in-frame sequences only and misses some clones. Where compared with another copy, unresolved V genes explain less than half of these, and the others have no known cause. In all, the sample holds more than 20,000 clones, and 80% to 90% of those were seen once. Clones ranked in the top ten supply roughly 36% of the sample. The sequencing used CD4+ or CD8+ T cells sorted from blood, collected in a trial of the OX40 agonist ivuxolimab. These receptors were collected from an adult with an advanced solid tumor such as melanoma, head and neck, liver or kidney cancer.

V and J are TRBV5-4 and TRBJ2-5, with TRBD1 as a possible D gene (6 bases). Germline V gene data show CDR1 as SGHNT and CDR2 as YYREEE (reference sequence). V was shortened by 6 bases and J by 2 bases, with 20 bases between the two germline ends. The CDR3 totals 16 residues. The CDR3 here is CASTRRGRGRQETQYF. DNA for the CDR3: TGTGCCAGCACCCGTAGGGGCAGGGGAAGGCAAGAGACCCAGTACTTC.

This chain uses TRBV10-3 with TRBJ1-1; tentative D call: TRBD1 (6 bases). V gave up 6 bases and J gave up 0 bases, with 11 bases separating them. Per germline, CDR1 ENHRY and CDR2 SYGVKD. The CDR3 runs to 14 residues. This CDR3 is CAIREDSLNTEAFF. Written as DNA, the CDR3 is TGTGCCATCAGAGAGGACAGCTTGAACACTGAAGCTTTCTTT.

CDR3 DNA sequence: TGTGCCAGCAGCTTAGGAGGGGTCCTATACAATGAGCAGTTCTTC. Amino acid sequence: CASSLGGVLYNEQFF. This chain uses TRBV7-6 with TRBJ2-1; D may correspond to TRBD1 or TRBD2 (5 bases each). Trimming stripped 1 base from V and 4 bases from J, with 11 bases between. Per the germline V gene, CDR1 is SGHVS and CDR2 is FNYEAQ. The CDR3 has 15 amino acids.

The chain employs TRBV6-5 and TRBJ1-1; D perhaps matches TRBD1 (5 bases). The CDR3 is 15 amino acids. Germline CDR1 and CDR2: MNHEY and SVGAGI. The ends were cut back, 8 bases at V and 3 bases at J, with 19 bases in the middle. The CDR3 protein is CASQWGEGLDTEAFF. The CDR3 bases are TGTGCCAGCCAGTGGGGCGAGGGTTTGGACACTGAAGCTTTCTTT.

The rearrangement joins TRBV5-6 to TRBJ2-1; D unclear. V was cut by 0 bases and J by 6 bases, with 10 bases left in between. The CDR3 extends over 14 amino acids. The germline V gene has CDR1 SGHDT and CDR2 YYEEEE. DNA of the CDR3: TGTGCCAGCAGCTTGGAGCGAGACACCAATGAGCAGTTCTTC. Translating gives CASSLERDTNEQFF.

The chain joins TRBV7-8 to TRBJ1-2, with D tentatively TRBD1 (5 bases). Germline values: CDR1 SGHVS, CDR2 FQNEAQ. The ends were cut back, 4 bases at V and 7 bases at J, with 22 bases in the middle. This CDR3 contains 16 residues. The CDR3 loop reads CASSSASGLGPVGYTF. CDR3 DNA: TGTGCCAGCAGCTCCGCCTCTGGGCTGGGGCCCGTTGGCTACACCTTC. The whole variable domain, remainder taken from reference TRBV7-8 and TRBJ1-2, is GAGVSQSPRYKVAKRGQDVALRCDPISGHVSLFWYQQALGQGPEFLTYFQNEAQLDKSGLPSDRFFAERPEGSVSTLKIQRTQQEDSAVYLCASSSASGLGPVGYTFGSGTRLTVV.

In nucleotides, the CDR3 is TGTGCCAGCACCCCCGTGGTGGGTCTTGGGGCCAACGTCCTGACTTTC. Translating gives CASTPVVGLGANVLTF. The chain joins TRBV5-4 to TRBJ2-6; D unresolved. The V gene lost 6 bases and the J gene lost 3 bases, with 16 bases spanning the gap. The CDR3 spans 16 residues. Germline CDR1 reads SGHNT; CDR2 reads YYREEE (reference sequence).

The J gene is TRBJ2-3, the V gene TRBV27; no firm D call. V was trimmed by 2 bases and J by 0 bases, leaving 18 bases between them. The CDR3 runs 18 residues. Per the germline V gene, CDR1 is MNHEY and CDR2 is SMNVEV (reference sequence). CDR3 DNA sequence: TGTGCCAGCAGTTTAATCCCCCGGGCGTACTCTAGCACAGATACGCAGTATTTT. Its protein is CASSLIPRAYSSTDTQYF.

The chain uses TRBV6-1 and TRBJ1-5; 8 nucleotides match TRBD1. The CDR3 has 14 amino acids. Per the germline V gene, CDR1 is MNHNS and CDR2 is SASEGT. Trimming cost V 1 base and J 4 bases; bases outside gene matches: 0. The CDR3 DNA follows: TGTGCCAGCAGTGAAGACAGGGGGAATCAGCCCCAGCATTTT. Translation gives CASSEDRGNQPQHF.

The genes are TRBV9 and TRBJ1-1; D is unclear. Germline CDR1 and CDR2: SGDLS and YYNGEE. The CDR3 covers 14 residues. V lost 0 bases to trimming and J lost 7 bases, with 13 bases between them. Here the CDR3 reads CASSVGEQWGEAFF. CDR3 bases: TGTGCCAGCAGCGTAGGAGAACAGTGGGGTGAAGCTTTCTTT.

This sequence joins TRBV14 and TRBJ2-7, with a possible D match to TRBD2 (6 bases). CDR1 is SGHDN and CDR2 is FVKESK in the germline V gene. The CDR3 has 15 residues. Trimming took off 0 bases at V and 3 bases at J, with 12 bases between the two ends. The CDR3 loop reads CASSQDGTGLYEQYF. Written as DNA, the CDR3 is TGTGCCAGCAGCCAAGACGGGACGGGACTCTACGAGCAGTACTTC.

The rearrangement uses TRBV5-6 and TRBJ2-3; 9 positions match TRBD2. Looked up from germline, CDR1 is SGHDT and CDR2 is YYEEEE. V trimming: 0 bases; J trimming: 2 bases; junction bases outside the gene matches: 4. There are 16 residues in the CDR3. The CDR3: CASSLELAGITDTQYF. The CDR3 bases are TGTGCCAGCAGCTTGGAGCTAGCGGGAATCACAGATACGCAGTATTTT.